The entry below gives a single TCR beta chain sequence along with its context. Germline CDR1 reads SGHRS; CDR2 reads YFSETQ. V shed 5 bases and J 4 bases; nucleotides not matched to a gene: 13. The CDR3 length is 17 residues. In the original processing: Amplification of reference gene primers was used by the study to estimate nucleated cell counts. Profiled with immunoSEQ multiplex PCR; TCRdb holds only in-frame clones, not every one. V and J calls and clone size are those listed in that table; D and trimming were worked out from the DNA. The sample contains some 290,000 clones, just under 90% of which appear only once. The data are from a study of blood T cell repertoires in COVID-19. About the study: Sites in the United States, Italy and Spain provided acute and convalescent COVID-19 samples. T cells, B-cell-depleted T cells, or PBMCs provided the cDNA or gDNA that served as material.

Followed longitudinally, the Seattle patients had been enrolled during active infection. Sequencing input: peripheral blood. This TCR was recovered from a woman in her 30s with COVID-19, enrolled during active disease. The chain employs TRBV5-1 and TRBJ2-1; 9 positions match TRBD1. DNA for the CDR3: TGCGCCAGCAGGGACGTATACAGGGGGCGCGTGTACAATGAGCAGTTCTTC. It yields the protein CASRDVYRGRVYNEQFF.